This TCR beta chain was sequenced during a study of blood T cell repertoires in COVID-19. Across the whole study: The United States, Italy and Spain supplied acute and convalescent COVID-19 samples. PBMCs, B-cell-depleted T cells, or T cells provided the cDNA or gDNA that made up the material.

The count of this clone is one. Seattle patient enrollment occurred during active infection, with longitudinal follow-up thereafter. The method was immunoSEQ multiplex PCR; TCRdb's version includes in-frame clones alone and lacks a portion of them. The sample records 90,000 to 100,000 clones, around 86% being singletons. Germline loops: CDR1 SGDLS, CDR2 YYNGEE. This CDR3 is 16 amino acids long. After removal of 0 bases from V and 7 bases from J, the junction contained 5 bases not matched to a gene. This chain joins TRBV9 and TRBJ2-1; 12 bases are a match to TRBD2. Sample: peripheral blood. The receptor's source is a man in his sixties with COVID-19, enrolled during active disease. The CDR3: CASSVGLAGGPNEQFF. CDR3 nucleotides: TGTGCCAGCAGCGTAGGGCTAGCGGGAGGGCCAAATGAGCAGTTCTTC.